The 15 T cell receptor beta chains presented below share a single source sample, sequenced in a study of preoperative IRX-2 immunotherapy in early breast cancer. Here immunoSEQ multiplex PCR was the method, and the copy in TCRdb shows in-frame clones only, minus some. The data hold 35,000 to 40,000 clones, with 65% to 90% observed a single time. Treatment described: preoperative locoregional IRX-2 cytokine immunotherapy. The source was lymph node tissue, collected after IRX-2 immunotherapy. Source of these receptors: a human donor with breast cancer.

In nucleotides, the CDR3 is TGCAGCGTTGAAGCGACAGGGAGGGGCTACACCTTC. Translating gives CSVEATGRGYTF. The J gene is TRBJ1-2, the V gene TRBV29-1; TRBD1 matches 7 bases. Germline assignment: CDR1 SQVTM and CDR2 ANQGSEA. V was clipped by 1 base and J by 8 bases; unmatched bases: 4. This CDR3 has 12 amino acids. The full variable domain, its missing parts supplied by reference TRBV29-1 and TRBJ1-2, is SAVISQKPSRDICQRGTSLTIQCQVDSQVTMMFWYRQQPGQSLTLIATANQGSEATYESGFVIDKFPISRPNLTFSTLTVSNMSPEDSSIYLCSVEATGRGYTFGSGTRLTVV.

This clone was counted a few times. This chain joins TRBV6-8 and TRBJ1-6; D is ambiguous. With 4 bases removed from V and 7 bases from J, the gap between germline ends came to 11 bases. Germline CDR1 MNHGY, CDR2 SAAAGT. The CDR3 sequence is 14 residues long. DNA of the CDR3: TGTGCCAGCAGTTTCGACTTTCAAAATTCACCCCTCCACTTT. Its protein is CASSFDFQNSPLHF.

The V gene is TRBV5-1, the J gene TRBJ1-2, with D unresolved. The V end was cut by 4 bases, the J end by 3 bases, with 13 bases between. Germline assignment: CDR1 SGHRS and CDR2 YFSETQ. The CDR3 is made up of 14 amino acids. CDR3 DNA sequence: TGCGCCAGCAGCGCCGGACCTGGGGACTATGGCTACACCTTC. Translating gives CASSAGPGDYGYTF.

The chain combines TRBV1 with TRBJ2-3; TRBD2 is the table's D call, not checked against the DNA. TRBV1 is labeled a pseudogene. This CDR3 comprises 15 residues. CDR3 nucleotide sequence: TGCGCCAGCAGCCCAGAGGTAGCGGGCTGGGATACGCAGTATTTT. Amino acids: CASSPEVAGWDTQYF.

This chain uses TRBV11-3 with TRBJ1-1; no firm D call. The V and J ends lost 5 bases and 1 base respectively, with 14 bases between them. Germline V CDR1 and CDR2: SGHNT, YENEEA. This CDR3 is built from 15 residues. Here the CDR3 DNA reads TGTGCCAGCAGCCCAGGTTCGGCGGAGAACACTGAAGCTTTCTTT. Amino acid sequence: CASSPGSAENTEAFF.

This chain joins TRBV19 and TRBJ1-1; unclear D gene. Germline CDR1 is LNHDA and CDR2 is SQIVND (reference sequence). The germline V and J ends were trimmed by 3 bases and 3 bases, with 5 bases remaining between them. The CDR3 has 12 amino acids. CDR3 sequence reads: CASSITDTEAFF. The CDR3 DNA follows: TGTGCCAGTAGTATCACGGACACTGAAGCTTTCTTT.

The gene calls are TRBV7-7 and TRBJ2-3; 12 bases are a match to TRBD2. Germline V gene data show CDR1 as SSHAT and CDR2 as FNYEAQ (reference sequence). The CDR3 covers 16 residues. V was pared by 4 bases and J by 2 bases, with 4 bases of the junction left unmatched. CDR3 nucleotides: TGTGCCAGCAGCTCCGGACTAGCGGGGAACACAGATACGCAGTATTTT. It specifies CASSSGLAGNTDTQYF. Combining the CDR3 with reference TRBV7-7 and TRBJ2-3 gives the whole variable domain GAGVSQSPRYKVTKRGQDVTLRCDPISSHATLYWYQQALGQGPEFLTYFNYEAQPDKSGLPSDRFSAERPEGSISTLTIQRTEQRDSAMYRCASSSGLAGNTDTQYFGPGTRLTVL.

CDR3 protein: CASSWGQGPNTEAFF. The DNA for the CDR3 is TGCGCCAGCAGTTGGGGACAGGGGCCGAACACTGAAGCTTTCTTT. The V and J genes are TRBV5-1 and TRBJ1-1, with 10 bases lining up with TRBD1. After removal of 5 bases from V and 1 base from J, the junction contained 5 bases not matched to a gene. This CDR3 is built from 15 residues. The germline V gene has CDR1 SGHRS and CDR2 YFSETQ.

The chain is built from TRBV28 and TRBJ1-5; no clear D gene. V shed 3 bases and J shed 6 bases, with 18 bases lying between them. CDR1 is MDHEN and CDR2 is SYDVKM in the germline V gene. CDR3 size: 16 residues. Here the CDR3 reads CASSLPRGYQAQPQHF. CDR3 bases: TGTGCCAGCAGTTTGCCGAGAGGCTATCAGGCTCAGCCCCAGCATTTT.

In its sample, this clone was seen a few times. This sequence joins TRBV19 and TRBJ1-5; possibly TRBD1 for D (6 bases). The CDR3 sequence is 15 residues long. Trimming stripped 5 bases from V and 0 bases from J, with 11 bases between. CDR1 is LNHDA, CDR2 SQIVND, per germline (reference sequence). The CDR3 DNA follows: TGTGCCAGTAGTCCGTCAGGGGCTAGCAATCAGCCCCAGCATTTT. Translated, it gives CASSPSGASNQPQHF.

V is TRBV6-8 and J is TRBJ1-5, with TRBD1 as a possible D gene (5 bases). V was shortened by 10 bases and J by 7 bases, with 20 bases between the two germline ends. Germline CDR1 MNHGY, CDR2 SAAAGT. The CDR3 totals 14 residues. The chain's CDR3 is CAISLGAAKQPQHF. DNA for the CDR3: TGTGCCATCAGCCTAGGGGCAGCGAAACAGCCCCAGCATTTT.

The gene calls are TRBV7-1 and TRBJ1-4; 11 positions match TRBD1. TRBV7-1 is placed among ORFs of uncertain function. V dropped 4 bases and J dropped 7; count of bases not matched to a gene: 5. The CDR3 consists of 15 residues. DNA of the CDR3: TGTGCCAGCAGCTTAGGAGGACAGGGGGCTGAAAAACTGTTTTTT. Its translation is CASSLGGQGAEKLFF.

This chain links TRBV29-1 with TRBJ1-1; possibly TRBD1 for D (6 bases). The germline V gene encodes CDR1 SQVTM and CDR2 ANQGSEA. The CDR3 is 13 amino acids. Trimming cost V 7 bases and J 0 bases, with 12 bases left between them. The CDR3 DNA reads TGCAGCGGAGTCGACAGGATGAACACTGAAGCTTTCTTT. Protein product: CSGVDRMNTEAFF.

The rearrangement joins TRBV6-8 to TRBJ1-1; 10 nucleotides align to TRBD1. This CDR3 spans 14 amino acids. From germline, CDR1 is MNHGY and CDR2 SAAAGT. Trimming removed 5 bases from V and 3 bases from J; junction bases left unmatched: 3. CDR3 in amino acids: CASSAGTGDTEAFF. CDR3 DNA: TGTGCCAGCAGTGCCGGGACAGGGGACACTGAAGCTTTCTTT.

The DNA for the CDR3 is TGTGCCAGCAGCCAAGTTGATTCTAGCGAGCAGTACTTC. Encoded protein: CASSQVDSSEQYF. The chain couples TRBV14 to TRBJ2-7; D ambiguous. Germline V lookup: CDR1 SGHDN, CDR2 FVKESK. V was pared by 1 base and J by 6 bases, with 10 bases between. The CDR3 covers 13 residues.